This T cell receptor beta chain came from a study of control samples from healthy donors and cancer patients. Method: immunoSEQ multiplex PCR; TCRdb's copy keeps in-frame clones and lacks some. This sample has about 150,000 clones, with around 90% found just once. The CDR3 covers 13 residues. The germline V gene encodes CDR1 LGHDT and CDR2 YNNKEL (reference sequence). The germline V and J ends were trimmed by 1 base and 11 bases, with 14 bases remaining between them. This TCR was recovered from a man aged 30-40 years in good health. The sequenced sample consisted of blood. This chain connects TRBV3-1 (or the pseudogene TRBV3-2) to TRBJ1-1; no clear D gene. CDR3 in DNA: TGTGCCAGCAGCCAAGTTTGGGGAGAGAGGGCTTTCTTT. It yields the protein CASSQVWGERAFF.